This T cell receptor (beta chain) was sequenced in a study of T cell repertoires in cytomegalovirus infection. Across the study: Well-studied HLA-B-restricted epitopes and recently identified HLA-C-restricted epitopes of CMV were both used in the study.

This clonotype was observed a few times. As yet, its antigen is unknown. MiXCR, run by TCRdb on the reads, gives a single entry per CDR3 protein. This sample carries a few hundred thousand distinct CDR3 sequences, about 39% of them seen once, and the ten largest clones take 48%. The V segment lost 0 bases and the J segment 7 bases; nucleotides outside the gene matches: 6. Germline values: CDR1 DFQATT, CDR2 SNEGSKA (reference sequence). The CDR3 is 14 residues long. Sequenced material: cultured PBMCs, taken from culture after CMV antigen stimulation. This receptor was obtained from a human donor in good health (CMV status not recorded). Some clones in this sample may be carry-over from other donors' samples. The V call is TRBV20-1, the J call TRBJ1-1; TRBD1 agrees at 9 bases. CDR3 sequence (DNA): TGCAGTGCTAGAGATCGGACAGGGGCCCTTGAAGCTTTCTTT. It specifies CSARDRTGALEAFF.